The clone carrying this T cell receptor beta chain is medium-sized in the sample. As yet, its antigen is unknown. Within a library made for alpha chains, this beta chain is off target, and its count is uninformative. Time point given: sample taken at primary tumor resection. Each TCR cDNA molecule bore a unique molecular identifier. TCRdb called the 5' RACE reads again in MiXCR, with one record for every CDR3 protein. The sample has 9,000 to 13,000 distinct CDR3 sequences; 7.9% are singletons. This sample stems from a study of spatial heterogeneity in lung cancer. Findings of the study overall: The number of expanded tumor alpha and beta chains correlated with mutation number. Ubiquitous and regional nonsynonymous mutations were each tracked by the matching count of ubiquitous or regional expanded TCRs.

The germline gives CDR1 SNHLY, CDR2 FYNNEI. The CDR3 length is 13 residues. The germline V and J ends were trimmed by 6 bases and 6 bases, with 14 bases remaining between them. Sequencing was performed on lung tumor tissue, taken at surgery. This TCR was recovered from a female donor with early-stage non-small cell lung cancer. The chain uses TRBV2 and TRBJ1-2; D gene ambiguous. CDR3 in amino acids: CASSLLALHGYTF. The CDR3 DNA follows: TGTGCCAGCAGCCTCCTAGCCCTCCATGGCTACACCTTC.